This TCR beta chain was captured in a study of T cell responses to AZD1222 COVID-19 vaccine. Study-wide results and caveats: Most donors were white British and more were female, and clonal diversity was possibly underestimated. Among vaccine-associated CD4 TCRs, coverage spanned spike, with dominance at 160-218 and 743-854.

V lost 5 bases, J lost 0 bases, and 3 bases stayed unmatched. The CDR3 sequence is 16 residues long. Germline CDR1 SGHNT, CDR2 YENEEA. Of note for this clone: Its antigen is not known.

Profiled with immunoSEQ multiplex PCR; TCRdb holds only in-frame clones, not every one. Of 150,000 or so clones detected, 94% appear once; the ten largest clones hold roughly 5%. The V and J genes are TRBV11-3 and TRBJ2-1; TRBD2 matches at 11 bases. The clonotype originates from an adult who received the AZD1222 COVID-19 vaccine. Sequences were derived from peripheral blood, sampled 28 days after the second AZD1222 dose. For the CDR3, the DNA is TGTGCCAGCAGCCCAACTAGCGGGAGCTCCTACAATGAGCAGTTCTTC. This translates into CASSPTSGSSYNEQFF.